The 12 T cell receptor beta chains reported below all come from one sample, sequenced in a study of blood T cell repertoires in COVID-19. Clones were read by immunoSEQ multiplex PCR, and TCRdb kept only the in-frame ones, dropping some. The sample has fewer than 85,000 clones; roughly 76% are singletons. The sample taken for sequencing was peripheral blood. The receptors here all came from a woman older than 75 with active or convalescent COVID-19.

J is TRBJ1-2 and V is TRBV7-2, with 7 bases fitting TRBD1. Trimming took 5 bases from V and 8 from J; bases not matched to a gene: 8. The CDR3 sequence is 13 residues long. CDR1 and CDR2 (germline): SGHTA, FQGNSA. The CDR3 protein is CASSLKGARGYTF. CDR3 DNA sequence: TGTGCCAGCAGCCTGAAGGGGGCCCGGGGCTACACCTTC. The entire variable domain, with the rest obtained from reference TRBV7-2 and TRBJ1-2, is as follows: GAGVSQSPSNKVTEKGKDVELRCDPISGHTALYWYRQSLGQGLEFLIYFQGNSAPDKSGLPSDRFSAERTGGSVSTLTIQRTQQEDSAVYLCASSLKGARGYTFGSGTRLTVV.

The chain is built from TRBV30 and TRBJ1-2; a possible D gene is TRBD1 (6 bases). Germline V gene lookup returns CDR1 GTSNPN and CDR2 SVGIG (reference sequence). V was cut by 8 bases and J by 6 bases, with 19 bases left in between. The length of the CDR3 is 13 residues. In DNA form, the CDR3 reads TGTGCCCGCCGGGGGGGACATCAACATGGCTACACCTTC. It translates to CARRGGHQHGYTF.

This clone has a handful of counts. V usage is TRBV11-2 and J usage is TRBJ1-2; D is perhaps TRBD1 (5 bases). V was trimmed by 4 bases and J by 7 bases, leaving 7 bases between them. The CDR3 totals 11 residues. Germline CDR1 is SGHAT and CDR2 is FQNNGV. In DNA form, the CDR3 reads TGTGCCAGCAGCTATCAGGGTGGCTACACCTTC. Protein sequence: CASSYQGGYTF.

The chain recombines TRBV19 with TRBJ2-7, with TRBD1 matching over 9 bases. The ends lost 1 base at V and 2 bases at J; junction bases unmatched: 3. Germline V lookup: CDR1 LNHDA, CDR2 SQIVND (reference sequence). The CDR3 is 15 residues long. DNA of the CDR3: TGTGCCAGTAGTATAGGGACAGGGGCGGCCTACGAGCAGTACTTC. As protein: CASSIGTGAAYEQYF.

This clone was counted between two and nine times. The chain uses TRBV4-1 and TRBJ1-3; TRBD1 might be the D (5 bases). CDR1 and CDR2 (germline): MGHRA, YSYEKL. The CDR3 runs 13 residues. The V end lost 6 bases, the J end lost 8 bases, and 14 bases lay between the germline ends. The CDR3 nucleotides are TGCGCCAGCAGGGCGGGGGGATTGGACACCATATATTTT. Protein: CASRAGGLDTIYF.

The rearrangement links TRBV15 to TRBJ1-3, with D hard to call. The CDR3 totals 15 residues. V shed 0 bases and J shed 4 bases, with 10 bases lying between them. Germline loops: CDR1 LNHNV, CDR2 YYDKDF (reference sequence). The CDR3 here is CATSRDSGRGNTIYF. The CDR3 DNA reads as TGTGCCACCAGCAGAGATTCGGGGAGAGGAAACACCATATATTTT.

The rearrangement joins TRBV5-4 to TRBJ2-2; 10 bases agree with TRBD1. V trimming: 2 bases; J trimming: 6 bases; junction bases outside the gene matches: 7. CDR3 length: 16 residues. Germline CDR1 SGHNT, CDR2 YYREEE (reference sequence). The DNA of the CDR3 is TGTGCCAGCAGCTTAGCGACAGGGGGCGCGTCCGGGGAGCTGTTTTTT. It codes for CASSLATGGASGELFF.

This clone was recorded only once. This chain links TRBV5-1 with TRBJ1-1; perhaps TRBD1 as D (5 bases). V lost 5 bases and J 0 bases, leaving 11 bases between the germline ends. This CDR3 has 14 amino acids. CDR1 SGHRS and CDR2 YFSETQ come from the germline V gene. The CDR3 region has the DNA TGCGCCAGCAGATCACAGGTTATGAACACTGAAGCTTTCTTT. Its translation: CASRSQVMNTEAFF.

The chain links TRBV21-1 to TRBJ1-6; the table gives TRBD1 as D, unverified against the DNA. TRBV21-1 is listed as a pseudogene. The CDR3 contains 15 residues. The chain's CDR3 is CASSGRTGDHSPLHF. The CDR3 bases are TGTGCCAGCTCCGGCCGGACAGGGGACCATTCACCCCTCCACTTT.

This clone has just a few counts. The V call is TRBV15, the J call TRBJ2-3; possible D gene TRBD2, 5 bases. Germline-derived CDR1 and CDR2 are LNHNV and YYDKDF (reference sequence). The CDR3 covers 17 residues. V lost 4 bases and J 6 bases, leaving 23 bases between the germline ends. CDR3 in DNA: TGTGCCACCAGCACCTCAGTGGGAGCCCTTCCCGTGGATACGCAGTATTTT. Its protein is CATSTSVGALPVDTQYF.

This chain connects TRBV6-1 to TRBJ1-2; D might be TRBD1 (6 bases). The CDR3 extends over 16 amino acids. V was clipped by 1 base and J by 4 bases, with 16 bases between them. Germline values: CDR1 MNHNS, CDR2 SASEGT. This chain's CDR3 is CASSEDLWTDSYGYTF. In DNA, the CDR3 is TGTGCCAGCAGTGAAGACCTTTGGACAGATTCCTATGGCTACACCTTC.

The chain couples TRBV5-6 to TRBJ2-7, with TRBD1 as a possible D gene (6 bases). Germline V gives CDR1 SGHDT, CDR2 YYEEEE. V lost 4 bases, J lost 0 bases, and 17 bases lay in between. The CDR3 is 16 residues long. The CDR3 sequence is CASSPGGRENSYEQYF. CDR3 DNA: TGTGCCAGCAGCCCTGGGGGCAGGGAGAACTCCTACGAGCAGTACTTC.